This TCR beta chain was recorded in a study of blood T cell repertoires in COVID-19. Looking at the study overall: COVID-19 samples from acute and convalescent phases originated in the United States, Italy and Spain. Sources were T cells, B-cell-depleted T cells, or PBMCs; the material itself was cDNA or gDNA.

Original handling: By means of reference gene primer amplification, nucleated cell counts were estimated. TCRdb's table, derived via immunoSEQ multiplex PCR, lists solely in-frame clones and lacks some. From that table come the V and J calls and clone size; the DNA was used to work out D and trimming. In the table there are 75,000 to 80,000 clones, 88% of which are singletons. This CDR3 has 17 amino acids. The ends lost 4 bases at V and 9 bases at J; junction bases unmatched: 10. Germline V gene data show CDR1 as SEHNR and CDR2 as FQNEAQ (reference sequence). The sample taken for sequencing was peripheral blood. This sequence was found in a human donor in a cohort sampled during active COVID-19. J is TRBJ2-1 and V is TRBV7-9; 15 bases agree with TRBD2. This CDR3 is CASSSLAGTSGRSEQFF. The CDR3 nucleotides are TGTGCCAGCAGCTCCCTCGCCGGGACTAGCGGGAGGAGTGAGCAGTTCTTC.